This T cell receptor (beta chain) was sequenced for a study of blood T cell repertoires in COVID-19. Study at large: COVID-19 samples, acute and convalescent, were from the United States, Italy and Spain. The cDNA or gDNA used as material had been derived from T cells, B-cell-depleted T cells, or PBMCs.

The repertoire was sequenced with immunoSEQ multiplex PCR; TCRdb's copy has only in-frame clones and lacks some. The sample contains a few hundred thousand clones, about 89% of which appear only once. V dropped 3 bases and J dropped 3 bases, with 8 bases sitting between them. The CDR3 extends over 13 amino acids. Germline loops: CDR1 MGHDK, CDR2 SYGVNS. The sequence derives from a woman aged 55-69 years with acute or convalescent COVID-19. Sequencing was performed on peripheral blood. The rearrangement uses TRBV25-1 and TRBJ1-2; D is possibly TRBD1 (6 bases). The CDR3 sequence is CASSDRGHYGYTF. DNA for the CDR3: TGTGCCAGCAGTGACAGGGGTCACTATGGCTACACCTTC.